This passage covers 7 T cell receptor beta chains from one sample sequenced in a study of shared clonotypes between healthy human individuals. Libraries were prepared by immunoSEQ multiplex PCR; TCRdb keeps only in-frame clonotypes and omits some of them. The data hold some 790,000 clones, with approximately 72% observed a single time. Sequenced material: memory CD4+ T cells sorted from blood. Subset in this sample: CD45RA-negative fraction. The receptors here all came from a woman younger than 45 in good health.

On this clone: The same CDR3 arises from other DNA sequences in this sample as well. This chain joins TRBV28 and TRBJ2-7, with TRBD2 matching over 11 bases. This CDR3 region has 15 residues. Per the germline V gene, CDR1 is MDHEN and CDR2 is SYDVKM. Losses at the gene ends were 4 bases for V and 2 bases for J; bases not matched to a gene: 4. The CDR3 sequence: CASSSPGLAAYEQYF. The DNA of the CDR3 is TGTGCCAGCAGTTCTCCGGGACTAGCGGCCTACGAGCAGTACTTC.

The genes are TRBV6-1 and TRBJ2-3; a weak D match, TRBD1 (5 bases). This CDR3 spans 13 amino acids. Looked up from germline, CDR1 is MNHNS and CDR2 is SASEGT. V lost 6 bases, J lost 5 bases, and 12 bases lay in between. The CDR3 protein is CASSRREGDTQYF. The CDR3 nucleotides read TGTGCCAGCAGCCGCAGGGAAGGAGATACGCAGTATTTT.

The table lists this clone with many counts. The rearrangement links TRBV9 to TRBJ2-2, with 8 positions matching TRBD2. The germline V gene has CDR1 SGDLS and CDR2 YYNGEE. The CDR3 has 15 amino acids. J lost 5 bases, V lost 3 bases, and 6 bases had no gene match. CDR3 residues: CASSARAGVTGELFF. The DNA for the CDR3 is TGTGCCAGCAGCGCCCGAGCGGGAGTGACCGGGGAGCTGTTTTTT.

The chain combines TRBV11-2 with TRBJ2-7, with 7 bases identical to TRBD1. Trimming at V came to 7 bases and at J to 1 base, leaving 10 bases not matched to a gene. CDR3 length equals 15 residues. Germline V gene data show CDR1 as SGHAT and CDR2 as FQNNGV. CDR3 residues: CASTPRGQNSYEQYF. In nucleotides, the CDR3 is TGTGCCAGCACCCCCAGGGGACAGAATTCCTACGAGCAGTACTTC.

The chain employs TRBV15 and TRBJ2-3; 10 bases agree with TRBD1. CDR3 size: 19 residues. J lost 0 bases, V lost 5 bases, and 14 bases had no gene match. Germline CDR1 reads LNHNV; CDR2 reads YYDKDF (reference sequence). CDR3 sequence reads: CATSGPGQGRSTSTDTQYF. CDR3 coding DNA: TGTGCCACCAGCGGGCCGGGACAGGGGCGATCTACTAGCACAGATACGCAGTATTTT.

The CDR3 DNA follows: TGTGCCAGCAGTGAATGGGCCGGGAGCGCTTCGGATACGCAGTATTTT. Amino acids: CASSEWAGSASDTQYF. The rearrangement joins TRBV6-1 to TRBJ2-3; perhaps TRBD2 as D (6 bases). This CDR3 is 16 amino acids long. Germline V gene data show CDR1 as MNHNS and CDR2 as SASEGT. V shed 2 bases and J shed 6 bases, with 18 bases lying between them.

The CDR3 DNA sequence: TGTGTCAGAAGCCCAACAGGAGAAGCTAGCTTC. The encoded protein is CVRSPTGEASF. This chain links TRBV7-5 with TRBJ2-7; the table calls TRBD1, which could not be checked here. TRBV7-5 represents a pseudogene. The CDR3 is made up of 11 amino acids.